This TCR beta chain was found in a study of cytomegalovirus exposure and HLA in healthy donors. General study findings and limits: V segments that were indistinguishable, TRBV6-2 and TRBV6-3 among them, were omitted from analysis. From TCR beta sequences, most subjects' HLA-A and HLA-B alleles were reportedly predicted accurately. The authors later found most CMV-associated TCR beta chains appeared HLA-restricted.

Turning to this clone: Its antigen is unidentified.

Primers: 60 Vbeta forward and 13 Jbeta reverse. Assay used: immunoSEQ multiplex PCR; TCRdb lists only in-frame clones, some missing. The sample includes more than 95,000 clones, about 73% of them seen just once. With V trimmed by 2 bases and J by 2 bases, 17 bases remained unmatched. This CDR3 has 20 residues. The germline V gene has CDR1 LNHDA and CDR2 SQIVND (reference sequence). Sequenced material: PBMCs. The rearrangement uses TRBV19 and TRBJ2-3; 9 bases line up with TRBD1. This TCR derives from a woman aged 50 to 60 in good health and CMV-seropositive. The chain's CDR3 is CASSISRTGAAWPFTDTQYF. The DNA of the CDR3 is TGTGCCAGTAGTATATCTCGGACAGGGGCCGCGTGGCCCTTCACAGATACGCAGTATTTT.